Sequencing of this T cell receptor (beta chain) was carried out in a study of blood T cell repertoires in COVID-19. This clone came up once. Original methodology: Amplifying reference gene primers gave estimates of nucleated cell counts. Measured with immunoSEQ multiplex PCR; TCRdb has only the in-frame clones, and not every one. V, J and clone size derive from that table, while D and trimming were established from the DNA sequence. In the table there are more than 250,000 clones, 70% to 90% of which are singletons. This CDR3 region has 13 residues. From germline, CDR1 is SGHTA and CDR2 FQGNSA. The J segment lost 10 bases and the V segment lost 1 base, leaving 3 bases of the junction unmatched.

The V and J genes are TRBV7-2 and TRBJ1-4; TRBD1 agrees at 7 bases. Specimen: PBMCs or T cells enriched from blood (not recorded which). The receptor comes from a man aged 25-45 years who had recovered from COVID-19. The CDR3 reads CASSLEAGGKLFF. The CDR3 bases are TGTGCCAGCAGCTTAGAGGCAGGGGGAAAACTGTTTTTT.